This T cell receptor (beta chain) was sequenced during a study of blood T cell repertoires in COVID-19. CDR1 is ENHRY and CDR2 is SYGVKD in the germline V gene. Trimming took 4 bases from V and 3 from J; bases not matched to a gene: 14. This CDR3 spans 17 amino acids. The method was immunoSEQ multiplex PCR; TCRdb's version includes in-frame clones alone and lacks a portion of them. The repertoire holds about 360,000 clones, with around 90% as singletons. The chain carries TRBV10-3 and TRBJ1-1, with 7 positions matching TRBD1. The sample comprised PBMCs or T cells enriched from blood (not recorded which). The sequence came from a woman aged 40 to 55 with acute COVID-19. The CDR3 here is CAISGSRTGYTDTEAFF. The DNA of the CDR3 is TGTGCCATCAGTGGGTCCCGGACAGGATATACAGACACTGAAGCTTTCTTT.